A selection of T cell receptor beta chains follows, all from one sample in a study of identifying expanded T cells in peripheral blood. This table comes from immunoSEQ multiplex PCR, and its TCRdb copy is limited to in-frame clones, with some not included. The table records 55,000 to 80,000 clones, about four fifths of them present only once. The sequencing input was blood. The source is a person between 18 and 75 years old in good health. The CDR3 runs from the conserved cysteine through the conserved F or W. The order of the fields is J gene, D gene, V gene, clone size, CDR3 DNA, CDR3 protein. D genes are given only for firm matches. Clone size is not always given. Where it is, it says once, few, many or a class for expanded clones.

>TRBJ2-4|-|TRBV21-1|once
TGTGCCAGCAGCAAAGAAGACAGGGTAAAAAACATTCAGTACTTC
CASSKEDRVKNIQYF
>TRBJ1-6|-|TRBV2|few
TGTGCCAGCAGTTCCAGCTCCTATAATTCACCCCTCCACTTT
CASSSSSYNSPLHF
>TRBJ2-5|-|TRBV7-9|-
TGTGCCAGCAGCTTGAGTCTAACAGGTGGCCGTGAGACCCAGTACTTC
CASSLSLTGGRETQYF
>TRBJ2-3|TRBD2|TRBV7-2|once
TGTGCCAGCAGCTTAGCAGGGACTAGCACCCCAGATACGCAGTATTTT
CASSLAGTSTPDTQYF
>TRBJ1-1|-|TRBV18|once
TGTGCCAGCTCACCATTCGCGGTGAACACTGAAGCTTTCTTT
CASSPFAVNTEAFF
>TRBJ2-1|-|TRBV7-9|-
TGTGCCAGCAGCTTAGCGGGGGGTGGACTTTACAATGAGCAGTTCTTC
CASSLAGGGLYNEQFF
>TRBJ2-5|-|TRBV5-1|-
TGCGCCAGCAGCTCAAGGGGGGAGAAGGAAGAGACCCAGTACTTC
CASSSRGEKEETQYF
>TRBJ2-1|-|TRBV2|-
TGTGCCAGCAAACGATCGAGCTCCTACAATGAGCAGTTCTTC
CASKRSSSYNEQFF
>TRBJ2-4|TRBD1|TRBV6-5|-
TGTGCCAGCAAAGACAGGGGGTGGGCCAAAAACATTCAGTACTTC
CASKDRGWAKNIQYF
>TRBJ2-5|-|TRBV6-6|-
TGTGCCAGCAGTTACCTTGACAGATTCCAAGAGACCCAGTACTTC
CASSYLDRFQETQYF
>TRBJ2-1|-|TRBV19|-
TGTGCCAGTAGTTTCCAAGGACTTGAATATAATTACTACAATGAGCAGTTCTTC
CASSFQGLEYNYYNEQFF
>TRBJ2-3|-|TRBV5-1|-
TGCGCCAGCAGCTTGGCCAACACAGGCACAGATACGCAGTATTTT
CASSLANTGTDTQYF
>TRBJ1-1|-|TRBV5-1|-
TGCGCCAGCAGCTTGGGGACGGCGAACACTGAAGCTTTCTTT
CASSLGTANTEAFF
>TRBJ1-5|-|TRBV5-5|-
TGTGCCAGCAGCTTGCTCGCCGCTTATAGCAATCAGCCCCAGCATTTT
CASSLLAAYSNQPQHF
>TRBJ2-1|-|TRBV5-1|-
TGCGCCAGCAGCGGGGGCCTTTTCAATGAGCAGTTCTTC
CASSGGLFNEQFF
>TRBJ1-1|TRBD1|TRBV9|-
TGTGCCAGCAGCCCCGGACAGGTTGGGAACACTGAAGCTTTCTTT
CASSPGQVGNTEAFF
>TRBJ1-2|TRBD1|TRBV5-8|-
TGTGCCAGCAGCTTATATAGGACAGGGGACTATGGCTACACCTTC
CASSLYRTGDYGYTF
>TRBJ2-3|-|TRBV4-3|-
TGCGCCAGCAGCCTCGGGTCGTCCGGGGATACGCAGTATTTT
CASSLGSSGDTQYF
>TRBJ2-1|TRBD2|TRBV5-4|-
TGTGCCAGCAGCTGGACTAGCGGGGGCTCCTACAATGAGCAGTTCTTC
CASSWTSGGSYNEQFF
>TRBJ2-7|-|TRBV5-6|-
TGTGCCAGCAGCGGCGGCGGAACCTACGAGCAGTACTTC
CASSGGGTYEQYF
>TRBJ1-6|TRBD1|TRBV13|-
TGTGCCAGCAGCGTAGGGGGGACAGGGGGATCACCCCTCCACTTT
CASSVGGTGGSPLHF
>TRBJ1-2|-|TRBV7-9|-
TGTGCCAGCAGCCAAGACCCGGGACCACCTCAATATGGCTACACCTTC
CASSQDPGPPQYGYTF
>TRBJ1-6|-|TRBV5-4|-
TGTGCCAGCAGCCCCAGCTCGGCCGAAGGGGGTTCACCCCTCCACTTT
CASSPSSAEGGSPLHF
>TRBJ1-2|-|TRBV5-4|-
TGTGCCAGCAGCTTGGGGGGGGACTATGGCTACACCTTC
CASSLGGDYGYTF
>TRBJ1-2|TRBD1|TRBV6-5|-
TGTGCCAGCAGTAGGACAGGGGGTTATGGGTATGGCTACACCTTC
CASSRTGGYGYGYTF
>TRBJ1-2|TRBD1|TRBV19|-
TGTGCCAGTAGACCAGGGGGCGACTATGGCTACACCTTC
CASRPGGDYGYTF
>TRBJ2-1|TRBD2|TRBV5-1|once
TGCGCCAGCAGCTCAGGGGGACTGGCTAGCGGGAGTTCGACGGATGAGCAGTTCTTC
CASSSGGLASGSSTDEQFF
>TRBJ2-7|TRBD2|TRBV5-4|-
TGTGCCAGCAGCACAGGACTAGCGGGGACCTACGAGCAGTACTTC
CASSTGLAGTYEQYF